The 13 T cell receptor beta chains below all came from one sample that was sequenced in a study of shared T cell receptors in the human thymus (dated by TCRdb to the early 2020s). The library was obtained by the immunoSEQ multiplex PCR assay. The clones in this table, taken by TCRdb from immuneACCESS, are in-frame only. Not every clone is retained; where verified, under half of the shortfall comes from an unresolved V gene, and the cause of the rest is unknown. In this sample the table shows approximately 730,000 clones, 80% to 90% of which occur a single time. The ten largest clones add up to 0.0095% to 0.013% of the sample. These same records also appear under a second study, on human thymus T cells.

The sample consisted of thymocytes. Receptors were obtained from a girl in the first two years of life with a congenital heart defect. Donor details come from another sample of the same person, matched by shared clones.

The table lists this clone with a few counts. The DNA of the CDR3 is TGCGCCAGCAGCCAGAGGGGGGAAGCTTTCTTT. The encoded protein is CASSQRGEAFF. This chain uses TRBV4-1 with TRBJ1-1; D is perhaps TRBD1 (6 bases). Germline assignment: CDR1 MGHRA and CDR2 YSYEKL. CDR3 length equals 11 residues. V lost 3 bases to trimming and J lost 8 bases, with 7 bases between them.

The CDR3 spells CASSWDMEAFF. CDR3 sequence (DNA): TGTGCCAGCAGCTGGGACATGGAAGCTTTCTTT. The V call is TRBV7-9, the J call TRBJ1-1, with D maybe TRBD1 (6 bases). The germline V gene has CDR1 SEHNR and CDR2 FQNEAQ (reference sequence). The CDR3 spans 11 residues. Trimming removed 4 bases at V and 8 bases at J, with 8 bases between.

This clone was seen only once. V and J are TRBV5-5 and TRBJ1-6, with D tentatively TRBD1 (6 bases). The V end lost 4 bases, the J end lost 7 bases, and 21 bases lay between the germline ends. Germline values: CDR1 SGHKS, CDR2 YYEKEE (reference sequence). The CDR3 contains 17 residues. CDR3 residues: CASSTGSTGARNSPLHF. The CDR3 DNA is TGTGCCAGCAGCACAGGATCGACAGGAGCGCGGAATTCACCCCTCCACTTT.

The chain recombines TRBV9 with TRBJ1-4; D remains ambiguous. Between the trimmed V and J ends, which lost 0 bases and 4 bases, there was a span of 10 bases. CDR3 length: 15 amino acids. Looked up from germline, CDR1 is SGDLS and CDR2 is YYNGEE. The CDR3: CASSVGQASNEKLFF. As DNA, the CDR3 is TGTGCCAGCAGCGTAGGGCAGGCGAGTAATGAAAAACTGTTTTTT.

This chain links TRBV28 with TRBJ1-4; possibly TRBD1 for D (6 bases). The germline V gene has CDR1 MDHEN and CDR2 SYDVKM. Trimming stripped 5 bases from V and 8 bases from J, with 18 bases between. The CDR3 has 15 amino acids. CDR3 sequence (DNA): TGTGCCAGCAGTCCCTTCTCAGGGGATTTGGAAAAACTGTTTTTT. This sequence encodes CASSPFSGDLEKLFF.

The J gene is TRBJ2-4, the V gene TRBV4-1, with 7 bases matching TRBD1. V dropped 4 bases and J dropped 0; count of bases not matched to a gene: 18. The CDR3 extends over 20 amino acids. Germline-derived CDR1 and CDR2 are MGHRA and YSYEKL. The CDR3 reads CASSLLGDSITVVAKNIQYF. The CDR3 DNA reads as TGCGCCAGCAGCCTTCTCGGGGACAGTATCACGGTAGTAGCCAAAAACATTCAGTACTTC.

The chain uses TRBV2 and TRBJ2-3; D call uncertain. The V gene's germline CDR1 is SNHLY and CDR2 FYNNEI. This CDR3 region has 12 residues. The V end lost 6 bases, the J end lost 2 bases, and 6 bases lay between the germline ends. Written as DNA, the CDR3 is TGTGCCAGCAGGAACTACACAGATACGCAGTATTTT. Its translation is CASRNYTDTQYF.

V usage is TRBV6-1 and J usage is TRBJ2-7; 7 bases agree with TRBD1. This CDR3 is 13 amino acids long. The germline V gene encodes CDR1 MNHNS and CDR2 SASEGT. V lost 2 bases to trimming and J lost 3 bases; unmatched junction nucleotides: 1. CDR3 loop: CASSERDSYEQYF. The CDR3, as DNA: TGTGCCAGCAGTGAAAGGGACAGCTACGAGCAGTACTTC.

CDR3 protein: CASSAGVKEGTEAFF. DNA for the CDR3: TGTGCCAGCAGTGCCGGGGTAAAGGAGGGCACTGAAGCTTTCTTT. The chain employs TRBV6-1 and TRBJ1-1; D uncertain. From germline, CDR1 is MNHNS and CDR2 SASEGT. Trimming took off 4 bases at V and 4 bases at J, with 16 bases between the two ends. This CDR3 has 15 residues.

CDR3 sequence: CASSKPLNRGPGQPQHF. As DNA, the CDR3 is TGTGCCAGTAGTAAACCCCTCAACAGGGGTCCAGGTCAGCCCCAGCATTTT. J is TRBJ1-5 and V is TRBV19; 7 bases are shared with TRBD1. Trimming took 4 bases from V and 6 from J; bases not matched to a gene: 15. CDR3 length: 17 amino acids. CDR1 LNHDA and CDR2 SQIVND come from the germline V gene (reference sequence). The full variable domain, completed using reference TRBV19 and TRBJ1-5, is DGGITQSPKYLFRKEGQNVTLSCEQNLNHDAMYWYRQDPGQGLRLIYYSQIVNDFQKGDIAEGYSVSREKKESFPLTVTSAQKNPTAFYLCASSKPLNRGPGQPQHFGDGTRLSIL.

This rearrangement joins TRBV5-1 to TRBJ1-1, with no clear D. Germline-derived CDR1 and CDR2 are SGHRS and YFSETQ. The V end lost 0 bases, the J end lost 2 bases, and 11 bases lay between the germline ends. CDR3 size: 15 residues. The DNA of the CDR3 is TGCGCCAGCAGCTTGGTTCGCTTAGAAAACACTGAAGCTTTCTTT. Translated: CASSLVRLENTEAFF.

This chain links TRBV27 with TRBJ1-6; TRBD1 might be the D (6 bases). The germline V gene encodes CDR1 MNHEY and CDR2 SMNVEV (reference sequence). Between the trimmed V and J ends, which lost 3 bases and 4 bases, there was a span of 31 bases. This CDR3 is 22 amino acids long. The CDR3 loop reads CASSLRGPKFPRPFLYNSPLHF. The CDR3 DNA sequence: TGTGCCAGCAGTTTGCGGGGGCCGAAATTCCCAAGGCCCTTTTTATATAATTCACCCCTCCACTTT.

The genes are TRBV19 and TRBJ1-6, with D unresolved. Germline CDR1 reads LNHDA; CDR2 reads SQIVND (reference sequence). The CDR3 contains 14 residues. Trimming shortened V by 5 bases and J by 7 bases, and 12 bases separated the two germline ends. The CDR3 is CASSEDSRNSPLHF. In DNA form, the CDR3 reads TGTGCCAGTAGTGAGGATAGCCGCAATTCACCCCTCCACTTT.